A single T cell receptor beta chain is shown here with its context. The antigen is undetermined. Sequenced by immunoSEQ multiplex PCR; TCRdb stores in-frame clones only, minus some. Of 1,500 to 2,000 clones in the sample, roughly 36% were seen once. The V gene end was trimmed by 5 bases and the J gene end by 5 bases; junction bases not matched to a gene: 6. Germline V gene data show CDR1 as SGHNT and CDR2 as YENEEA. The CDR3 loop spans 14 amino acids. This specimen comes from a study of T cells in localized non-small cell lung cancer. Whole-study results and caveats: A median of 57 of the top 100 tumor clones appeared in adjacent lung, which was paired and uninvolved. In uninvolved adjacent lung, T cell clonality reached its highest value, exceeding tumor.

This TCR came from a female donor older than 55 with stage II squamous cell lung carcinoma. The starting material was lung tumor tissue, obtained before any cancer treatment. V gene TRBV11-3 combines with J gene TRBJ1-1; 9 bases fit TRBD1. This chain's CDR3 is CASSLRDRETEAFF. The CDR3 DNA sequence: TGTGCCAGCAGCCTACGGGACAGGGAGACTGAAGCTTTCTTT.